The next 2 T cell receptor beta chains were all read from a single sample in a study of T cell responses to AZD1222 COVID-19 vaccine. Assay: immunoSEQ multiplex PCR; the TCRdb copy retains only in-frame clones and omits some. The sample has 130,000 or so clones; 75% to 85% are singletons. The specimen comprised peripheral blood, sampled 28 days after the second dose of the MenACWY control vaccine. These receptors all come from an adult who received the MenACWY meningococcal vaccine as a control.

This chain joins TRBV7-3 and TRBJ2-1; 12 bases agree with TRBD1. Germline values: CDR1 SGHTA, CDR2 FQGTGA. The CDR3 loop spans 13 amino acids. V was clipped by 9 bases and J by 12 bases; unmatched bases: 9. The CDR3 DNA is TGTGCCAGTGGGACAGGGGGCTCTAATTGGCAGTTCTTC. Protein sequence: CASGTGGSNWQFF.

The rearrangement links TRBV6-5 to TRBJ2-7, with D possibly being TRBD1 or TRBD2 (5 bases each). CDR3 length: 14 residues. CDR1 MNHEY and CDR2 SVGAGI come from the germline V gene. With 6 bases removed from V and 6 bases from J, the gap between germline ends came to 18 bases. In DNA form, the CDR3 reads TGTGCCAGCAGACCGGGACCGGGGACGGGCGAGCAGTACGTC. Translated, it gives CASRPGPGTGEQYV.